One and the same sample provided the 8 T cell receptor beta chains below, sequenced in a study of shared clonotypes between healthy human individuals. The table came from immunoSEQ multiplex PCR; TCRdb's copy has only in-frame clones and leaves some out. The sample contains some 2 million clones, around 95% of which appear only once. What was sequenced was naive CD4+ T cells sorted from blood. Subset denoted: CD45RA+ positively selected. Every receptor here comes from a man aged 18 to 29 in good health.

This chain's CDR3 is CASSPDRGLRETQYF. The CDR3 DNA reads as TGTGCCAGCAGCCCGGACAGGGGGCTGCGAGAGACCCAGTACTTC. The V call is TRBV5-6, the J call TRBJ2-5; the match to TRBD1 covers 11 bases. Germline CDR1 reads SGHDT; CDR2 reads YYEEEE. The junction had 6 bases not matched to a gene; V was cut back by 4 bases and J by 4 bases. This CDR3 spans 15 amino acids.

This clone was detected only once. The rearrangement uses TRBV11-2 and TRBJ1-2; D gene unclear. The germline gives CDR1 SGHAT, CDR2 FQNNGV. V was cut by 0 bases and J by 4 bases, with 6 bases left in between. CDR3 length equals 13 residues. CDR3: CASSLDLTYGYTF. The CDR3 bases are TGTGCCAGCAGCTTAGATCTAACCTATGGCTACACCTTC.

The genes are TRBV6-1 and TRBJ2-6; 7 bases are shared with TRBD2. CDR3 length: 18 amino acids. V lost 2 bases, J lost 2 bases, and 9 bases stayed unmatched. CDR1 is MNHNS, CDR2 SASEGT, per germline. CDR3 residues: CASSEIVTSFTGANVLTF. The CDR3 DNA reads TGTGCCAGCAGTGAAATTGTGACTAGCTTCACTGGGGCCAACGTCCTGACTTTC.

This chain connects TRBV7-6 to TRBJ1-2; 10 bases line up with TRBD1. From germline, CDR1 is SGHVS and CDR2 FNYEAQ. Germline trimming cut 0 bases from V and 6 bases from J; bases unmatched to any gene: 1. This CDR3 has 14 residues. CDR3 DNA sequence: TGTGCCAGCAGCTTAGCGGGGACAGGGGATGGCTACACCTTC. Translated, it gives CASSLAGTGDGYTF.

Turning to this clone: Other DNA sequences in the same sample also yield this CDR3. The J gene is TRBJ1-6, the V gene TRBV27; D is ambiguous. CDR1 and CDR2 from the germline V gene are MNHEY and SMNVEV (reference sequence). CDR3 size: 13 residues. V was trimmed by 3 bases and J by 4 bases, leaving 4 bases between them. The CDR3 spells CASSFQYNSPLHF. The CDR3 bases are TGTGCCAGCAGTTTCCAGTATAATTCACCCCTCCACTTT.

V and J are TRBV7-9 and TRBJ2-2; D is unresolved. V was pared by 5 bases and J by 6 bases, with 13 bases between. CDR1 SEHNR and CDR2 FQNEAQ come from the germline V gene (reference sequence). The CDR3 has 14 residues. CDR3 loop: CASSPGQVSGELFF. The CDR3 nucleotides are TGTGCCAGCAGCCCCGGCCAGGTCTCCGGGGAGCTGTTTTTT.

Here the CDR3 DNA reads TGTGCCTGGAGTCAGAGCTCTAAAGGGGCCAACGTCCTGACTTTC. It codes for CAWSQSSKGANVLTF. The chain combines TRBV5-7 with TRBJ2-6; D gene unclear. TRBV5-7 is noted as an ORF with a role that remains uncertain. V dropped 10 bases and J dropped 4 bases, with 18 bases sitting between them. This CDR3 region has 15 residues.

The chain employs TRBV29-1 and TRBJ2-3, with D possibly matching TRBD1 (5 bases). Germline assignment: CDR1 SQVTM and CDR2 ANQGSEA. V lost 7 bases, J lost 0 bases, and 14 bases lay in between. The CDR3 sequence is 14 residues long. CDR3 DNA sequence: TGCAGCGCCGAAGGGCAGGGAAGCACAGATACGCAGTATTTT. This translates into CSAEGQGSTDTQYF.